The sample holds a few counts of the clone carrying this TCR beta chain. CDR1 and CDR2 (germline): LNHDA, SQIVND (reference sequence). The CDR3 consists of 11 residues. V dropped 5 bases and J dropped 7 bases, with 6 bases sitting between them. The sample originates from a study of blood T cell repertoires in COVID-19. Turning to the study itself: Italy, Spain and the United States were the sources of the convalescent and acute COVID-19 samples. PBMCs, B-cell-depleted T cells, or T cells were the source of the cDNA or gDNA that made up the material.

TCRdb keeps only in-frame clones here, not all; method: immunoSEQ multiplex PCR. The table includes about 240,000 clones, approximately 80% detected once. V is TRBV19 and J is TRBJ1-3; D call uncertain. The TCR was taken from an older woman with active or convalescent COVID-19. The sample taken for sequencing was peripheral blood. The CDR3 region is CASSPGNTIYF. The CDR3 DNA is TGTGCCAGTAGTCCCGGGAACACCATATATTTT.